This record looks at one T cell receptor beta chain sequence and its context. Its antigen is still unknown. These data belong to a study of cytomegalovirus exposure and HLA in healthy donors (dated by TCRdb to 2016 to 2017). Looking at the study overall: In an earlier analysis of 450 to 750 of the donors, 250 to 350 Gb of sequence data and 90 million to 120 million unique TCR beta sequences from 150 million to 200 million T cells were reported. An early release that covered several hundred HLA-typed donors contained approximately 300 gigabases of sequencing data and some 87 million unique TCR sequences. The genetic ancestry cluster associated with self-reported Caucasian donors included about 84% of the 300 to 400 genotyped donors. The aim of the study was to test whether cataloging public T cell receptors could identify signatures of past pathogen exposure. The T cell repertoires of 700 or so subjects were profiled by immunosequencing and related to cytomegalovirus serostatus. Besides the first cohort of 666 subjects, a separate validation cohort made up of roughly 120 different subjects was used. To predict cytomegalovirus infection status, the study combined high-throughput TCR immunosequencing, statistical association of individual TCRs with disease status, and machine learning. To study patterns of TCR occurrence, a later analysis re-analyzed previously published TCR beta repertoires from 666 donors and added high-resolution HLA genotyping. The later analysis used no new phenotypic data to find candidate immune exposures, relying instead on TCR beta sequences and their occurrence across donors. To decide whether each TCR beta V gene segment behaved as functional or pseudogenic, an earlier analysis of approximately 590 of the donors relied on high-throughput TCR beta sequencing. Donor age, sex, ethnicity and CMV serostatus were compiled alongside the repertoire data. Genome-wide SNP genotypes for about 60% of the 666 donors were used in a later genetic analysis, which treated that subset as a discovery cohort. All discovery cohort repertoires had been generated on a single sequencing platform. Both class I and class II loci were covered by HLA typing, at four-digit resolution. The number of donors typed differed by locus, with about 629-630 for A, B, C, DRB1 and DQB1, over 500 for DQA1, approximately 580 for DPA1, and under 490 for DPB1. Because of strong linkage in the cohort, 4 to 6 DR-DQ haplotypes were treated as single units for association and clustering. On average, roughly 200,000 unique TCR beta nucleotide sequences were sequenced per donor among roughly 430 genotyped donors of the cohort, with roughly 18% of those sequences being non-productive. Overall results and qualifications from the work: In this cohort, only TCR beta chains were sequenced, and detectable features were limited by the absence of alpha or paired-chain data. When HLA alleles, especially DR and DQ, strongly co-occurred, attributing TCR associations to individual alleles was difficult. Because counts were too low, roughly 16 rarely observed V segments, including chromosome 9 orphons, were excluded from the earlier analysis of some 590 of the donors. In a later genetic analysis, a missense DCLRE1C variant was associated with V-gene and J-gene trimming of TCR beta chains, and the association was replicated in an independent cohort. Most CMV-associated TCR beta chains appeared to be HLA-restricted in a later analysis, and the HLA associations seemed to be driven largely by CMV exposure. An earlier analysis of 587 of the donors showed that most TCR beta V segments appeared in productive rearrangements either about 87% or about 30% of the time, which broadly matched IMGT annotations. The classifier was reported to diagnose cytomegalovirus status with high specificity and sensitivity in both the original cohort and the validation cohort. HLA typing was unavailable for some donors at each locus, so association tests used only the typed subset. In a later analysis, more than 15,000 TCR beta sequences were associated with specific HLA alleles at a false discovery rate of 0.05. A further reported finding was that TCR beta sequences accurately predicted the HLA-A and HLA-B alleles for most subjects in the first cohort. Compared with the roughly 710-donor mean, donors in an Asian-associated ancestry cluster had fewer N-insertions in productive TCRs, according to a later genetic analysis. Linkage disequilibrium might explain the correlated functional status among segregating V segments, but an unknown experimental factor could not be ruled out. It was suggested by the authors that the approach could potentially be generalized to other disease states and immunological phenotypes. The study gave a list of some 150 TCR beta chains associated with cytomegalovirus. A cluster of highly shared sequence variants was judged likely to be a technical artifact of the sequencing pipeline. Sequencing depth was assumed to be roughly uniform across donors in the presence/absence analyses, though that assumption may not hold. A few of the identified cytomegalovirus-associated TCR beta chains were confirmed in vitro to be specific for cytomegalovirus antigens. In a later analysis, HLA-associated TCR beta chains were found to be more clonally expanded and to have lower generation probabilities than equally common non-associated chains. While some public TCRs were present in many individuals, most TCR sequences turned up only very rarely across donors. A later analysis reported that several top co-occurrence clusters appeared linked to parvovirus B19, influenza, CMV and Epstein-Barr virus. In a later analysis, the rate of TCR association differed among HLA loci, with DRB1 alleles having the most associated TCRs and HLA-C alleles having the fewest. For the cohort, immune exposure information was limited to CMV serostatus.

Library preparation employed the immunoSEQ multiplex PCR assay. For the multiplex PCR, a mixture combining 60 forward primers for TCR Vbeta segments and 13 reverse primers for TCR Jbeta segments was used. Amplification of the CDR3 region of rearranged TCR beta genes was performed with a multiplex PCR assay on genomic DNA. On the Illumina HiSeq System, the amplified TCR beta libraries were sequenced as 87-base-pair reads. The study's processing was this. Across the roughly 670 repertoires, a later analysis counted 75 million to 90 million unique TCR beta chains, 9.5 million to 13 million of which were shared by at least two donors. To remove PCR and sequencing errors, raw reads were error-corrected and collapsed into unique sequences using a nearest-neighbor algorithm that merged closely related sequences. Alignment of CDR3 sequences to IMGT reference sequences was used to assign V, D and J gene segments. For a sequence to be retained, a match of at least six nucleotides to both a V gene segment and a J gene segment was required. A rearrangement counted as productive if the CDR3 had no stop codons and remained in frame with V and J, and every other rearrangement counted as non-productive. Following IMGT convention, CDR3 was defined as the stretch from the second conserved V-encoded cysteine up to the conserved J-encoded phenylalanine. The earlier analysis of some 600 of the donors excluded sequences that lacked an unambiguous match to a single V gene segment. In an earlier analysis of a few hundred of the donors, V segments were called functional above 56.7% productive rearrangements and were called segregating when the between-donor standard deviation exceeded 5%. A statistical classification framework was built for diagnosing cytomegalovirus status from the catalog of TCR beta chain sequences. In a later analysis, V and J genes were assigned by comparing TCR nucleotide sequences against IMGT/GENE-DB human TR gene sequences. A later analysis assigned CDR3 sequences and most-parsimonious VDJ recombination scenarios with the TCRdist pipeline. In a later analysis, each TCR beta chain was defined by its CDR3 amino acid sequence together with its V-gene family, and reads without a unique V-gene family were excluded. A later analysis removed 500 to 600 highly shared, low-generation-probability nucleotide sequences to deal with suspected cross-contamination and a sequencing artifact. A later analysis calculated a clonal expansion index for each public chain from normalized within-repertoire ranks of inferred template counts. In a later analysis, generation probabilities were computed using a VDJ recombination model fitted to out-of-frame rearrangements, and the results were checked against IGoR. Hypergeometric tests were used in a later analysis to score TCR-TCR, TCR-HLA and TCR-CMV co-occurrence, with a repertoire-size bias correction applied to the TCR pairs. To estimate false discovery rates, a later analysis permuted the HLA or CMV assignments 20 times. In a later analysis, co-occurring TCRs were grouped using DBSCAN, with TCRdist sequence similarity added in when clustering inside HLA-allele-positive subsets. For co-occurrence clustering, repertoires with fewer than 30,000 or more than 120,000 public chains were excluded, along with five repertoires with anomalous nucleotide sharing. Held by TCRdb, this immuneACCESS table contains in-frame sequences only and omits some clones. Under half of the omission traces to an unresolved V gene where checked; the cause of the rest is unknown. That table supplies the V and J calls and clone size; D and trimming were determined from the DNA. The sample table includes about 100,000 clones. The ten largest clones add up to approximately 5.7% of the sample.

The cohort was made up of hundreds of healthy bone marrow donors. Cohort members were all nominally healthy when sampled, although unrecorded immune exposures were likely present. The donor was CMV seropositive and belonged to the group of about 290 seropositive cohort members. Each donor provided a peripheral blood sample, and peripheral blood mononuclear cells were used for TCR beta sequencing. The Qiagen DNeasy Blood Extraction Kit was used to extract genomic DNA from the blood cell samples. The TCR comes from a girl under 18 in good health and CMV-seropositive. Sequencing was carried out using PBMCs.

The nucleotide sequence is given as TGTGCCAGCAGCTCCGATAGGAACACTGAAGCTTTCTTT. Translation gives CASSSDRNTEAFF. The rearrangement combines TRBV7-7 with TRBJ1-1, with the D gene too uncertain to name. Taken from the germline V gene (reference sequence), the CDR1 and CDR2 loops are SSHAT and FNYEAQ. Trimming costs V 4 bases and J 1 base, and their ends lie 7 bases apart. The CDR3 holds 13 amino acids from the cysteine to the phenylalanine. Only the CDR3 portion is preserved as DNA: 39 bases, with reading frame beginning at the first base. With the portions outside the CDR3 filled from the reference TRBV7-7 and TRBJ1-1 genes, the complete variable region becomes GAGVSQSPRYKVTKRGQDVTLRCDPISSHATLYWYQQALGQGPEFLTYFNYEAQPDKSGLPSDRFSAERPEGSISTLTIQRTEQRDSAMYRCASSSDRNTEAFFGQGTRLTVV.